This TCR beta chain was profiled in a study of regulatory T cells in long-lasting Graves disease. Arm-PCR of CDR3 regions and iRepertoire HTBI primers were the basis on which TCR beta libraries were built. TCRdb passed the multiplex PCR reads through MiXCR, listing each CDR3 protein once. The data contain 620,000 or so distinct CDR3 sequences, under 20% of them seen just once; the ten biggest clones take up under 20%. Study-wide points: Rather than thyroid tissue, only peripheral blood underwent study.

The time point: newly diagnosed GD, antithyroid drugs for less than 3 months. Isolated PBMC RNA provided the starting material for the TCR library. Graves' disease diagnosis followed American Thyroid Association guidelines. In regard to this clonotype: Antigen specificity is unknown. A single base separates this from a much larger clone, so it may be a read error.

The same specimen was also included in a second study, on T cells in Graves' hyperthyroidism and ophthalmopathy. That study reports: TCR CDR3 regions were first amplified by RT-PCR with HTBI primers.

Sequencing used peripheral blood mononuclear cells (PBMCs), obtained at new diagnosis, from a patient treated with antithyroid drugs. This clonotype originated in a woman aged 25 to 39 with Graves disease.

In DNA, the CDR3 is TGTGCCAGTCTCGACCCCCCACCCATGAACACTGAAGCTTCCTTT. Protein product: CASLDPPPMNTEASF. This sequence joins TRBV6-1 and TRBJ1-1; D is undetermined. Germline lookup yields CDR1 MNHNS and CDR2 SASEGT. CDR3 length: 15 residues.